This TCR beta chain is from a study of blood T cell repertoires in COVID-19. Study as a whole: Acute and convalescent COVID-19 specimens originated in the United States, Italy and Spain. PBMCs, B-cell-depleted T cells, or T cells were the source of the cDNA or gDNA that made up the material.

The CDR3 length is 12 residues. CDR1 is KGHSH and CDR2 is LQKENI in the germline V gene. V dropped 6 bases and J dropped 4 bases, with 9 bases sitting between them. As originally analysed: Reference gene primer amplification gave nucleated cell count estimates. Libraries were prepared by immunoSEQ multiplex PCR; TCRdb keeps only in-frame clonotypes and omits some of them. That table furnishes V, J and clone size, whereas the DNA furnished D and trimming. This sample has tens of thousands of clones, with 85% to 90% found just once. The sample consisted of peripheral blood. The sequence was obtained from an older man with acute or convalescent COVID-19. The V gene is TRBV18, the J gene TRBJ1-1, with D unresolved. CDR3 sequence: CASSLVGTEAFF. DNA for the CDR3: TGTGCCAGCTCTCTCGTCGGCACTGAAGCTTTCTTT.